Below, 7 T cell receptor beta chains from the same sample are listed, as sequenced in a study of post-analysis software for immune sequencing data. Their target antigens are unknown. Study-wide points: Controls had lower frequencies than patients of roughly five TRBV segments, which included TRBV5-6, TRBV5-1 and TRBV20-1.

Unique molecular identifiers tagged the TCR beta cDNA libraries. Using its own MiXCR run on the PCR reads, TCRdb lists one record per CDR3 protein. This table holds about 260,000 distinct CDR3 sequences, about 38% found once. The source material was blood. The receptors shown here come from a girl aged 10 to 17 with multiple sclerosis.

This clonotype was recorded at least ten times. This chain uses TRBV5-1 with TRBJ2-3; the match to TRBD1 covers 10 bases. V shed 3 bases and J 3 bases; nucleotides not matched to a gene: 4. CDR3 length: 15 residues. Germline values: CDR1 SGHRS, CDR2 YFSETQ. The CDR3 reads CASSYRDRGTDTQYF. In DNA, the CDR3 is TGCGCCAGCAGCTACCGGGACAGGGGTACAGATACGCAGTATTTT.

This rearrangement joins TRBV5-1 to TRBJ1-1, with a weak D call TRBD1 (5 bases). V lost 1 base to trimming and J lost 1 base, with 11 bases between them. Germline V gives CDR1 SGHRS, CDR2 YFSETQ. The CDR3 spans 15 residues. The DNA of the CDR3 is TGCGCCAGCAGCTTGCGGACACCGGGGAACACTGAAGCTTTCTTT. Translation: CASSLRTPGNTEAFF.

This clonotype has a count of ten or more. J is TRBJ2-3 and V is TRBV5-1; 10 nucleotides match TRBD1. Trimming removed 6 bases from V and 4 bases from J; junction bases left unmatched: 8. Germline lookup yields CDR1 SGHRS and CDR2 YFSETQ. This CDR3 is 15 amino acids long. DNA of the CDR3: TGCGCCAGCACCTTCGGGGGACAGGGGTCAGATACGCAGTATTTT. Protein product: CASTFGGQGSDTQYF.

The chain is built from TRBV29-1 and TRBJ2-5; maybe TRBD2 (5 bases). The germline CDR1 and CDR2 sequences are SQVTM and ANQGSEA. The V and J ends lost 3 bases and 4 bases respectively, with 15 bases between them. The CDR3 is 14 amino acids. DNA of the CDR3: TGCAGCGTTGACCAGAGGCTAGCAGGAGAGACCCAGTACTTC. This encodes CSVDQRLAGETQYF. The full variable domain, its missing parts supplied by reference TRBV29-1 and TRBJ2-5, is SAVISQKPSRDICQRGTSLTIQCQVDSQVTMMFWYRQQPGQSLTLIATANQGSEATYESGFVIDKFPISRPNLTFSTLTVSNMSPEDSSIYLCSVDQRLAGETQYFGPGTRLLVL.

This clonotype was detected a few times. This may be a read error: a much more frequent sequence differs by one nucleotide. This sequence joins TRBV24-1 and TRBJ2-5; possibly TRBD1 for D (6 bases). This CDR3 has 14 residues. With 5 bases removed from V and 2 bases from J, the gap between germline ends came to 11 bases. Looked up from germline, CDR1 is KGHDR and CDR2 is SFDVKD. The CDR3 DNA sequence: TGTGCCACCAGTGGCCACAGGGTTCAAGAGACCCAGTACTTC. Translated, it gives CATSGHRVQETQYF.

The gene calls are TRBV5-1 and TRBJ2-3, with D perhaps TRBD2 (7 bases). This CDR3 has 15 residues. CDR1 SGHRS and CDR2 YFSETQ come from the germline V gene. V was pared by 3 bases and J by 2 bases, with 13 bases between. The CDR3 DNA reads TGCGCCAGCAGCTCCGAGGGGGGGTTCACAGATACGCAGTATTTT. It specifies CASSSEGGFTDTQYF.

In this sample, this clonotype turned up a few times. This chain uses TRBV5-6 with TRBJ1-1; a weak D match, TRBD1 (6 bases). CDR1 SGHDT and CDR2 YYEEEE come from the germline V gene. CDR3 length: 16 residues. Trimming cost V 0 bases and J 1 base, with 13 bases left between them. The CDR3: CASSLVVGAPNTEAFF. DNA of the CDR3: TGTGCCAGCAGCTTGGTCGTGGGGGCTCCGAACACTGAAGCTTTCTTT.